These T cell receptor beta chains were read from a single sample in a study of blood T cell repertoires in COVID-19. Assay used: immunoSEQ multiplex PCR; TCRdb lists only in-frame clones, some missing. This sample has a few hundred thousand clones, with 86% found just once. Sequencing input: PBMCs or T cells enriched from blood (not recorded which). The source is a woman aged 50 to 60 in a cohort exposed to, infected with or recovered from COVID-19 (not recorded which). The CDR3 runs from the conserved cysteine through the conserved F or W. A D gene is named only where the DNA matches it firmly. Only some rows state a clone size, as once, few, many or a class for expanded clones.

v_call	clone_size	j_call	d_call	cdr3_nt	cdr3_aa
TRBV5-3	once	TRBJ2-7	TRBD1	TGTGCCAGAAGCTTCCGACAGGGTTACGAGCAGTACTTC	CARSFRQGYEQYF
TRBV6-5	-	TRBJ2-7	TRBD1	TGTGCCAGCAGGCCCGGGACAGGGACTTACGAGCAGTACTTC	CASRPGTGTYEQYF
TRBV29-1	once	TRBJ2-1	TRBD1	TGCAGCGTTGAGTTCGGGACAGGTGGCTCCTACAATGAGCAGTTCTTC	CSVEFGTGGSYNEQFF
TRBV29-1	-	TRBJ2-7	-	TGCAGCGTTTCAAGGACAGACTACGAGCAGTACTTC	CSVSRTDYEQYF
TRBV11-2	-	TRBJ2-7	TRBD1	TGTGCCAGCAGTATAGGGGGGACAGGCTCCTACGAGCAGTACTTC	CASSIGGTGSYEQYF
TRBV28	-	TRBJ1-2	TRBD1	TGTGCCAGTACGTACAGGGGCAATGGCTACACCTTC	CASTYRGNGYTF
TRBV30	-	TRBJ1-6	-	TGTGCCTGGAGTAGGACTCCTAACCTATATTCACCCCTCCACTTT	CAWSRTPNLYSPLHF
TRBV25-1	-	TRBJ1-2	TRBD1	TGTGCCAGCAGTGAAGGACAGGGTTGGAGTAGTAATGGCTACACCTTC	CASSEGQGWSSNGYTF
TRBV4-3	-	TRBJ2-3	TRBD2	TGCGCCAGCAGCCAAAACCCCATTCCTGGCGGGGGGGTGACAGATACGCAGTATTTT	CASSQNPIPGGGVTDTQYF
TRBV5-4	-	TRBJ2-5	-	TGTGCCAGCAGCACCGGATCGACTAGGAGGGAGACCCAGTACTTC	CASSTGSTRRETQYF
TRBV10-3	few	TRBJ2-3	TRBD2	TGTGCCATCAGTGGGCGACAAGCGGGGGAGGGCACAGATACGCAGTATTTT	CAISGRQAGEGTDTQYF
TRBV18	-	TRBJ1-1	TRBD1	TGTGCCAGCTCACCGACAGGGGGGGACACTGAAGCTTTCTTT	CASSPTGGDTEAFF
TRBV7-2	-	TRBJ2-7	-	TGTGCCAGCAGCTTAAGGGCGGGGAGCACCTCCTACGAGCAGTACTTC	CASSLRAGSTSYEQYF
TRBV5-8	-	TRBJ2-2	TRBD2	TGTGCCAGCAGCTCCACTAGCGGGGGTCTTAACACCGGGGAGCTGTTTTTT	CASSSTSGGLNTGELFF
TRBV5-1	-	TRBJ2-1	-	TGCGCCAGCAGCTACTCCCCCGAAGTCCATGAGCAGTTCTTC	CASSYSPEVHEQFF
TRBV5-4	-	TRBJ1-1	-	TGTGCCAGCAGCTTGTGGGCCGGGGTCACTGAAGCTTTCTTT	CASSLWAGVTEAFF
TRBV28	-	TRBJ1-1	-	TGTGCCAGCAAACTATATACTGAAGCTTTCTTT	CASKLYTEAFF
TRBV15	-	TRBJ1-2	-	TGTGCCACCAGCAGAGATCGGAGGGCGGGTGGCTACACCTTC	CATSRDRRAGGYTF
TRBV9	-	TRBJ1-6	-	TGTGCCAGCCCCTCCGCAGAGGTCGAGGACTCCTATAATTCACCCCTCCACTTT	CASPSAEVEDSYNSPLHF
TRBV5-1	-	TRBJ2-5	-	TGCGCCAGCAGCTTATCAGGGATGCGAGAGACCCAGTACTTC	CASSLSGMRETQYF
TRBV5-1	once	TRBJ1-2	-	TGCGCCAGCAGCTTGCAGCCCGGGGACTATGGCTACACCTTC	CASSLQPGDYGYTF